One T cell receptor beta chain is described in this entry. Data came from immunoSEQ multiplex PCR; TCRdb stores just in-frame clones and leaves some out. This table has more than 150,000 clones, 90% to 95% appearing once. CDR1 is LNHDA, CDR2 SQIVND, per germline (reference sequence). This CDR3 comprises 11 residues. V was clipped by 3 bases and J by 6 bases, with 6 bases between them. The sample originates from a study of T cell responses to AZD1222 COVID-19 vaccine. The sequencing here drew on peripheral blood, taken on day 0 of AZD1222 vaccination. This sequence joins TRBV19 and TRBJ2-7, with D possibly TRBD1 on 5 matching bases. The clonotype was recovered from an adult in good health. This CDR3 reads CASSIGAEQYF. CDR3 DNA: TGTGCCAGTAGTATTGGGGCCGAGCAGTACTTC.